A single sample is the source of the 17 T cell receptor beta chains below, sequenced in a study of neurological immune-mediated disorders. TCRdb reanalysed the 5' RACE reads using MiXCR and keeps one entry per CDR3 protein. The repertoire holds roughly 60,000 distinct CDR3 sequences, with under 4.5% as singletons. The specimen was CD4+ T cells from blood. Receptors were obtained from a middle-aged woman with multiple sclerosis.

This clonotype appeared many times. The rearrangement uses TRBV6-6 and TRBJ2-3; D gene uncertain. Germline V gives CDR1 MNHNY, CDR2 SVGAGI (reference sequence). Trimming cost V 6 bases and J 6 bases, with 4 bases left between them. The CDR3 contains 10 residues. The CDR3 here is CASRWDTQYF. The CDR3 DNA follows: TGTGCCAGCAGGTGGGATACGCAGTATTTT.

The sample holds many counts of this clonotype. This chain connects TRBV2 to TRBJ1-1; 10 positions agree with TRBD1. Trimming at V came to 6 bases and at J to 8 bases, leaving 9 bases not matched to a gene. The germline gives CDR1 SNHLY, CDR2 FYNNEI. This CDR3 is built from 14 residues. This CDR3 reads CASRTDRGLGEAFF. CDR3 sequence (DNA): TGTGCCAGCAGGACCGACAGGGGGCTTGGAGAAGCTTTCTTT.

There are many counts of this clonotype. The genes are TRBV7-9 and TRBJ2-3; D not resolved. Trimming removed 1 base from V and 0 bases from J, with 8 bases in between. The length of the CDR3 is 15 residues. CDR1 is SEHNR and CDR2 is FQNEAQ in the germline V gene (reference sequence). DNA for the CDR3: TGTGCCAGCAGCTTAGGCATAGTGAGCACAGATACGCAGTATTTT. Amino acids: CASSLGIVSTDTQYF.

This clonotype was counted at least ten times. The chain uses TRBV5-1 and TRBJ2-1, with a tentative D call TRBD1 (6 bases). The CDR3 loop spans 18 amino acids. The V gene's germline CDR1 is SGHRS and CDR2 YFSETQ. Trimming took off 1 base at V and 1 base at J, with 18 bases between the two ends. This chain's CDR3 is CASSLRPATGMSYNEQFF. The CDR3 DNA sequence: TGCGCCAGCAGCTTGCGGCCCGCTACAGGGATGTCCTACAATGAGCAGTTCTTC.

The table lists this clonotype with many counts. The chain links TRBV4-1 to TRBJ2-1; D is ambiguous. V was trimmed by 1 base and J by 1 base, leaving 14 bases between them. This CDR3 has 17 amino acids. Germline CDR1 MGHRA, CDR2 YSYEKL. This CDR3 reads CASSQVSFRFSYNEQFF. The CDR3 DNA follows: TGCGCCAGCAGCCAAGTCTCGTTCAGGTTTTCCTACAATGAGCAGTTCTTC.

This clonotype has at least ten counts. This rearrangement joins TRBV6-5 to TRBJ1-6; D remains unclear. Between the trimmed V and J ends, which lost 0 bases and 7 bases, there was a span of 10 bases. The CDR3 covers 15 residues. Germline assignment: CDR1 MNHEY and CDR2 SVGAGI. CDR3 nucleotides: TGTGCCAGCAGTTACTCGTGGGATGGGAATTCACCCCTCCACTTT. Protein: CASSYSWDGNSPLHF.

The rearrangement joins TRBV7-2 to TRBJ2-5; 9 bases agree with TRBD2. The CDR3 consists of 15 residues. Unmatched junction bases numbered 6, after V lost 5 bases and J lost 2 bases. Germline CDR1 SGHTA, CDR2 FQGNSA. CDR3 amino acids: CASSPQSGGQETQYF. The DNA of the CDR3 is TGTGCCAGCAGCCCACAGAGCGGGGGGCAAGAGACCCAGTACTTC.

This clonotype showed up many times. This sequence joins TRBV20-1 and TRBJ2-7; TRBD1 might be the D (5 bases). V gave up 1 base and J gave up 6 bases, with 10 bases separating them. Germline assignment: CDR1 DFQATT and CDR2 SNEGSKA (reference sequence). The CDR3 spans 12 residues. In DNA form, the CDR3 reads TGCAGTGCTAGAGTAGGGGCGCGCGAGCAGTACTTC. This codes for CSARVGAREQYF.

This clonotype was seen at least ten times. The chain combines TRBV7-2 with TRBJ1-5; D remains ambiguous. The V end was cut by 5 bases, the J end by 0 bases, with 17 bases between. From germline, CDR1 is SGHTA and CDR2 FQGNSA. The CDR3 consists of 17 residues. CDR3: CASSRPGGSYSNQPQHF. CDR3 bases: TGTGCCAGCAGCCGACCGGGCGGTTCGTATAGCAATCAGCCCCAGCATTTT. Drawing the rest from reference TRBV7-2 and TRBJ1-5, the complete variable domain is GAGVSQSPSNKVTEKGKDVELRCDPISGHTALYWYRQSLGQGLEFLIYFQGNSAPDKSGLPSDRFSAERTGGSVSTLTIQRTQQEDSAVYLCASSRPGGSYSNQPQHFGDGTRLSIL.

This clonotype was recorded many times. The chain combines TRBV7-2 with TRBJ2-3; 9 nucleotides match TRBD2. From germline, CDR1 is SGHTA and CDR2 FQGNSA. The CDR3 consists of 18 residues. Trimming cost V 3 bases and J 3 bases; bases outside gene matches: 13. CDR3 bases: TGTGCCAGCAGCTTTCAAGATAGCGGGGGTGCGGGGACAGATACGCAGTATTTT. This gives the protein CASSFQDSGGAGTDTQYF.

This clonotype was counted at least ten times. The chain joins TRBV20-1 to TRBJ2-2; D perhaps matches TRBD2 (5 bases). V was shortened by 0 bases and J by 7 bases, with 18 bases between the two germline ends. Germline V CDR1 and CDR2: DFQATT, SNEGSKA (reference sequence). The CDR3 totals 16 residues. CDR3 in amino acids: CSARDGVRVSGGELFF. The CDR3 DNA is TGCAGTGCTAGAGATGGGGTGAGGGTGTCCGGCGGGGAGCTGTTTTTT.

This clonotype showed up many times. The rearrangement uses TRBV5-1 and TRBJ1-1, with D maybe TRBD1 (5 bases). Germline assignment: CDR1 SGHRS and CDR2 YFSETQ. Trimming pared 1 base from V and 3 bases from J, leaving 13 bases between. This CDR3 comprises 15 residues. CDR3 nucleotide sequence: TGCGCCAGCAGCTTGCGGGGGGGAATGGACACTGAAGCTTTCTTT. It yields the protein CASSLRGGMDTEAFF.

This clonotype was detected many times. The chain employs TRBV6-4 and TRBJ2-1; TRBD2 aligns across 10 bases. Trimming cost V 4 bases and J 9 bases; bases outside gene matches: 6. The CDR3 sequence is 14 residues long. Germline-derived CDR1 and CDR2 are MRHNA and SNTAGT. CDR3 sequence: CASSGSGGASEQFF. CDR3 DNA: TGTGCCAGCAGTGGAAGCGGGGGGGCCAGTGAGCAGTTCTTC.

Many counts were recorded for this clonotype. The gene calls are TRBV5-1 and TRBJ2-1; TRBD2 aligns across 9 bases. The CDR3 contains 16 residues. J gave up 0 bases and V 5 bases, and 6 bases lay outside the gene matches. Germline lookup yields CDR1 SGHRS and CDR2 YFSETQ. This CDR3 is CASSGLAFSSYNEQFF. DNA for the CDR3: TGCGCCAGCAGTGGACTAGCGTTTAGCTCCTACAATGAGCAGTTCTTC. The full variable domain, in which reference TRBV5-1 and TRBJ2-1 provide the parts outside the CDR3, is KAGVTQTPRYLIKTRGQQVTLSCSPISGHRSVSWYQQTPGQGLQFLFEYFSETQRNKGNFPGRFSGRQFSNSRSEMNVSTLELGDSALYLCASSGLAFSSYNEQFFGPGTRLTVL.

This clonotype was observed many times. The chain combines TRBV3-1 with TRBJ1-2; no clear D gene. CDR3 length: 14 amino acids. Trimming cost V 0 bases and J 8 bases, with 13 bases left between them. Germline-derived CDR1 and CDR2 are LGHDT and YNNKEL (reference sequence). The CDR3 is CASSQDRVGRGYTF. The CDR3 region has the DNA TGTGCCAGCAGCCAAGATCGTGTGGGGAGAGGCTACACCTTC.

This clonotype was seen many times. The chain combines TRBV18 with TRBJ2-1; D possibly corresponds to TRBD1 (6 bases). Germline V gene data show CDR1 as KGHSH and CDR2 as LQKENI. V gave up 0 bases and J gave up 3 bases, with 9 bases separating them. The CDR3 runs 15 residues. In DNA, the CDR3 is TGTGCCAGCTCACCACCTCTACAGGGCTACAATGAGCAGTTCTTC. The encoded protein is CASSPPLQGYNEQFF.

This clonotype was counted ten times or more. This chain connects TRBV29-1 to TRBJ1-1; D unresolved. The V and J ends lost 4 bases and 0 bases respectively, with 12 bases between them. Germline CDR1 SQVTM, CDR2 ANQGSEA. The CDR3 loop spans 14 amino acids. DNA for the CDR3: TGCAGCGTTGGACGGCTCGGCATGAACACTGAAGCTTTCTTT. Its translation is CSVGRLGMNTEAFF.